This T cell receptor beta chain is from a study of CD8 T cells in ankylosing spondylitis. Researchers built TCR beta libraries using quantitative 5'-RACE with molecular barcodes. MiXCR was run by TCRdb on the 5' RACE reads, yielding one entry per CDR3 protein. The data hold fewer than 450,000 distinct CDR3 sequences, with 17% observed a single time. Regarding the study as a whole: Enrichment of disease-linked clones was reportedly significant in matched ankylosing spondylitis synovial fluid. There was a TCR beta motif, made of fewer than 10 highly homologous variants, that appeared characteristic of ankylosing spondylitis blood.

In this sample, this clonotype turned up many times. Its antigen remains unknown. V lost 5 bases, J lost 8 bases, and 15 bases lay in between. CDR1 SGHVS and CDR2 FNYEAQ come from the germline V gene. The CDR3 covers 14 residues. The TCR sequence derives from a male donor with ankylosing spondylitis. Material for sequencing was blood, either unsorted or a sorted T cell fraction (not recorded which). The chain employs TRBV7-6 and TRBJ1-4; D perhaps matches TRBD1 (5 bases). The chain's CDR3 is CASSAGASQEKLFF. The CDR3 DNA sequence: TGTGCCAGCAGCGCCGGGGCAAGTCAGGAAAAACTGTTTTTT.